The TCR beta chain under discussion was sequenced for a study of cytomegalovirus exposure and HLA in healthy donors. There are 15 residues in the CDR3. Germline assignment: CDR1 MDHEN and CDR2 SYDVKM. V was pared by 7 bases and J by 8 bases, with 20 bases between. Amplification used 60 Vbeta primers and 13 Jbeta primers. Method: immunoSEQ multiplex PCR; TCRdb's copy keeps in-frame clones and lacks some. The data show 55,000 to 80,000 clones, 70% to 90% seen once. The sequence was obtained from a young woman in good health and CMV-seronegative. V is TRBV28 and J is TRBJ1-4; D might be TRBD1 (5 bases). Material for sequencing was PBMCs. CDR3 DNA: TGTGCCAGCAATCCATCGGGGGTGAGAACGGAAAAACTGTTTTTT. It specifies CASNPSGVRTEKLFF.